What follows is one T cell receptor beta chain and its context. Its target is unknown. The data were taken from a study of cytomegalovirus exposure and HLA in healthy donors. At the level of the study: Of some 410 genotyped donors, more than 75% grouped in the Caucasian-associated ancestry cluster. Study conclusions and caveats: The study carried out a later analysis of TCR beta sequences. It associated some 17,000 of them with specific HLA alleles at a false discovery rate of 0.05.

These donors, healthy bone marrow donors, were studied. The donors, nominally healthy at sampling, likely had unrecorded immune exposures. Primers for the PCR totalled 60 Vbeta and 13 Jbeta. The table came from immunoSEQ multiplex PCR; TCRdb's copy has only in-frame clones and leaves some out. Seen here are 150,000 or so clones, 70% to 85% observed once, and the top ten hold less than 1.5%. The germline CDR1 and CDR2 sequences are MNHEY and SMNVEV (reference sequence). The length of the CDR3 is 15 residues. Trimming at V came to 3 bases and at J to 0 bases, leaving 3 bases not matched to a gene. The clonotype comes from a man between 25 and 39 years old in good health and CMV-seropositive. The sequencing sample was made of PBMCs. This sequence joins TRBV27 and TRBJ2-7, with 9 bases that match TRBD2. The CDR3 region is CASSFSSGSSYEQYF. For the CDR3, the DNA is TGTGCCAGCAGTTTTAGTAGCGGGAGCTCCTACGAGCAGTACTTC.